This T cell receptor (beta chain) comes out of a study of response to subunit inactivated influenza vaccine. The CDR3 is made up of 16 amino acids. The germline gives CDR1 SNHLY, CDR2 FYNNEI. V gave up 3 bases and J gave up 4 bases, with 16 bases separating them. Study-level findings and limits: Authors suggested that a seasonal influenza vaccination recruits few new T cells each time.

This clonotype was detected a few times. The antigen is not known. TCRdb passed the RT-PCR reads through MiXCR, listing each CDR3 protein once. The data contain approximately 700,000 distinct CDR3 sequences, approximately 15% of them singletons. This clonotype was obtained from a man over 45 who received an inactivated influenza vaccine. Sequences were derived from PBMCs from blood, sampled about 12 days after vaccination. The chain has TRBV2 and TRBJ2-1; either TRBD1 or TRBD2 may supply D (5 bases each). As DNA, the CDR3 is TGTGCCAGCAGTGAGTCGGGGCTAGTGAATTACAATGAGCAGTTCTTC. Amino acids: CASSESGLVNYNEQFF.